A selection of T cell receptor beta chains follows, all from one sample in a study of tumor-infiltrating lymphocytes in localized non-small cell lung cancer. Profiled with immunoSEQ multiplex PCR; TCRdb holds only in-frame clones, not every one. The sample lists approximately 12,000 clones, more than 75% occurring once. The specimen was uninvolved lung tissue not adjacent to the tumor. These receptors all come from a human donor with non-small cell lung cancer. Each CDR3 is given with its conserved first and last residue. D genes are given only for firm matches. Only part of the rows carry a size: once, few, many, or a class if the clone is expanded.

v_gene,d_gene,abundance,j_gene,CDR3aa,CDR3nt
TRBV5-8,TRBD1,NA,TRBJ1-5,CASSRTGSVNQPQHF,TGTGCCAGCAGCAGGACAGGGAGCGTCAATCAGCCCCAGCATTTT
TRBV6-1,TRBD1,NA,TRBJ1-5,CASSRDRVYQPQHF,TGTGCCAGCAGCCGGGACAGGGTTTATCAGCCCCAGCATTTT
TRBV7-9,NA,NA,TRBJ2-3,CASSPGSGYTQYF,TGTGCCAGCAGCCCGGGTTCTGGCTATACGCAGTATTTT
TRBV6-5,TRBD1,NA,TRBJ1-2,CASSYSVGQGVGYTF,TGTGCCAGCAGTTACTCGGTGGGACAGGGAGTCGGCTACACCTTC
TRBV5-4,NA,NA,TRBJ2-5,CASSLEGIETQYF,TGTGCCAGCAGCTTAGAAGGGATAGAGACCCAGTACTTC
TRBV7-3,TRBD2,NA,TRBJ2-2,CASSPGRDGAGELFF,TGTGCCAGCAGCCCGGGGAGGGATGGTGCCGGGGAGCTGTTTTTT
TRBV14,NA,NA,TRBJ1-2,CASSQVGALSYGYTF,TGTGCCAGCAGCCAAGTAGGTGCCTTAAGCTATGGCTACACCTTC
TRBV2,NA,NA,TRBJ2-5,CASTLTQQYQETQYF,TGTGCCAGCACCCTGACACAGCAATACCAAGAGACCCAGTACTTC
TRBV2,NA,NA,TRBJ2-1,CASSEMTGNNEQFF,TGTGCCAGCAGTGAAATGACGGGGAACAATGAGCAGTTCTTC
TRBV4-3,NA,few,TRBJ1-4,CASSPSPLTRPEKLFF,TGCGCCAGCAGCCCTTCACCCCTCACACGTCCTGAAAAACTGTTTTTT
TRBV4-1,NA,NA,TRBJ1-4,CASSGVRDEKLFF,TGCGCCAGCAGTGGGGTTAGGGATGAAAAACTGTTTTTT
TRBV7-6,TRBD1,NA,TRBJ2-2,CASSLVEGQGDPGELFF,TGTGCCAGCAGCTTAGTGGAAGGACAGGGAGATCCCGGGGAGCTGTTTTTT
TRBV11-3,NA,NA,TRBJ2-2,CASSLEGGGELFF,TGTGCCAGCAGCTTAGAAGGAGGGGGGGAGCTGTTTTTT
TRBV10-3,NA,NA,TRBJ2-1,CAISSSGQQRGGEQFF,TGTGCCATCAGTTCCTCCGGACAGCAGCGCGGTGGTGAGCAGTTCTTC
TRBV7-9,TRBD2,NA,TRBJ2-3,CASSLGAFSGSTDTQYF,TGTGCCAGCAGCTTAGGGGCTTTTAGCGGGAGCACAGATACGCAGTATTTT
TRBV19,NA,few,TRBJ1-5,CASSIGDQPQHF,TGTGCCAGTAGTATAGGGGATCAGCCCCAGCATTTT
TRBV5-1,TRBD1,NA,TRBJ1-1,CASSWGYRGGTEAFF,TGCGCCAGCAGCTGGGGGTACAGGGGAGGAACCGAAGCTTTCTTT
TRBV20-1,NA,NA,TRBJ2-1,CSAHAGNEQFF,TGCAGTGCCCACGCTGGTAATGAGCAGTTCTTC
TRBV6-5,NA,NA,TRBJ1-1,CASSRFGVNTEAFF,TGTGCCAGCAGCCGATTCGGGGTGAACACTGAAGCTTTCTTT
TRBV30,NA,few,TRBJ1-2,CAGLLGYGYTF,TGTGCCGGCCTACTAGGGTATGGCTACACCTTC
TRBV5-1,NA,NA,TRBJ1-5,CANSRTWDQPQHF,TGCGCCAACAGCCGGACGTGGGATCAGCCCCAGCATTTT
TRBV7-2,TRBD1,NA,TRBJ1-6,CASSLRGIQGASYNSPLHF,TGTGCCAGCAGCTTAAGGGGGATTCAGGGGGCTTCGTATAATTCACCCCTCCACTTT
TRBV5-1,NA,NA,TRBJ1-1,CASSSDTWGEAFF,TGCGCCAGCAGTTCGGACACTTGGGGAGAAGCTTTCTTT
TRBV9,NA,NA,TRBJ2-7,CASSVVGGPANEQYF,TGTGCCAGCAGCGTAGTGGGGGGACCCGCCAATGAGCAGTACTTC
TRBV27,TRBD1,few,TRBJ1-1,CASMNQGANTEAFF,TGTGCCAGCATGAATCAGGGGGCCAACACTGAAGCTTTCTTT
TRBV9,NA,NA,TRBJ2-3,CASSVYREDTQYF,TGTGCCAGCAGCGTATACAGGGAGGATACGCAGTATTTT
TRBV30,NA,NA,TRBJ1-1,CAWSAGVIVEAFF,TGTGCCTGGAGTGCAGGGGTCATAGTTGAAGCTTTCTTT
TRBV6-5,NA,NA,TRBJ2-7,CASSSGGVSYEQYF,TGTGCCAGCAGCTCCGGTGGTGTCTCCTACGAGCAGTACTTC
TRBV19,NA,NA,TRBJ2-2,CASSMYGLEAAGELFF,TGTGCCAGTAGTATGTACGGACTGGAGGCTGCCGGGGAGCTGTTTTTT
TRBV2,NA,NA,TRBJ1-5,CASSLQGGGNQPQHF,TGTGCCAGCAGCCTTCAGGGAGGCGGCAATCAGCCCCAGCATTTT
TRBV9,TRBD2,medium-sized,TRBJ2-2,CASASGRAGTGELFF,TGTGCCAGCGCTAGCGGGAGGGCCGGCACCGGGGAGCTGTTTTTT
TRBV7-6,TRBD2,NA,TRBJ2-2,CASSRTSGSLSRWGLFF,TGTGCCAGCAGCCGGACTAGCGGGAGCTTAAGCCGTTGGGGGCTGTTTTTT
TRBV6-5,NA,NA,TRBJ2-7,CASSFGFGAPGEQYF,TGTGCCAGCAGCTTCGGATTTGGAGCGCCCGGAGAGCAGTACTTC
TRBV30,TRBD1,once,TRBJ2-1,CAWDRGYNEQFF,TGTGCCTGGGACAGGGGTTACAATGAGCAGTTCTTC
TRBV7-2,NA,few,TRBJ1-1,CASSWFKGGEAFF,TGTGCCAGCAGCTGGTTCAAAGGAGGGGAAGCTTTCTTT
TRBV6-6,NA,NA,TRBJ1-5,CASSRAPGNQPQHF,TGTGCCAGCAGCCGGGCCCCGGGGAATCAGCCCCAGCATTTT
TRBV29-1,NA,once,TRBJ1-2,CSVGQPNYGYTF,TGCAGCGTTGGACAACCAAACTATGGCTACACCTTC
TRBV7-2,NA,NA,TRBJ1-5,CASSPLGYSNQPQHF,TGTGCCAGCAGCCCGCTCGGGTATAGCAATCAGCCCCAGCATTTT
TRBV10-3,TRBD2,NA,TRBJ2-3,CAISEPGLARYTQYF,TGTGCCATCAGTGAGCCGGGACTAGCCAGATATACGCAGTATTTT
TRBV6-4,TRBD1,NA,TRBJ2-1,CASSSGQGENEQFF,TGTGCCAGCAGTTCCGGACAGGGGGAGAATGAGCAGTTCTTC
TRBV7-6,TRBD2,NA,TRBJ2-5,CASSSMISGRETQYF,TGTGCCAGCAGCTCCATGATTAGCGGGCGAGAGACCCAGTACTTC
TRBV30,NA,NA,TRBJ2-7,CAWSQSSYEQYF,TGTGCCTGGTCGCAGAGCTCCTACGAGCAGTACTTC
TRBV6-5,TRBD2,NA,TRBJ2-5,CASSPGLASRGTQYF,TGTGCCAGCAGTCCGGGACTAGCGTCCCGGGGGACCCAGTACTTC
TRBV5-1,NA,NA,TRBJ2-7,CASSSWTGAYEQYF,TGCGCCAGCAGCTCCTGGACTGGGGCTTACGAGCAGTACTTC
TRBV30,TRBD2,NA,TRBJ2-3,CASRRGGTDTQYF,TGTGCCTCCCGGCGCGGGGGGACAGATACGCAGTATTTT
TRBV2,TRBD1,NA,TRBJ2-1,CASSDPGQGYNEQFF,TGTGCCAGCAGTGATCCTGGACAGGGATACAATGAGCAGTTCTTC
TRBV7-2,NA,NA,TRBJ2-3,CASSLGWDTQYF,TGTGCCAGCAGTTTGGGGTGGGACACGCAGTATTTT
TRBV10-3,NA,NA,TRBJ1-2,CAISERQNYGYTF,TGTGCCATCAGTGAGCGGCAGAACTATGGCTACACCTTC